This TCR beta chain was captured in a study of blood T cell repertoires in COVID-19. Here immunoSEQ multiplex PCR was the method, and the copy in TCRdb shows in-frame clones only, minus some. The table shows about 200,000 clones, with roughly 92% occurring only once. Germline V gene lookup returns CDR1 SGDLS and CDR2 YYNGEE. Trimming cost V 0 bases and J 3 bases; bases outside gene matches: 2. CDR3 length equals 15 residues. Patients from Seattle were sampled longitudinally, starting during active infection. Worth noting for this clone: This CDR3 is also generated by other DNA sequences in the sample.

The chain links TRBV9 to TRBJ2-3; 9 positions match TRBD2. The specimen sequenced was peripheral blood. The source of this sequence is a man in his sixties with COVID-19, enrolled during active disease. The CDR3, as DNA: TGTGCCAGCAGCGTAGTGACTAGCGGTACAGATACGCAGTATTTT. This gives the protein CASSVVTSGTDTQYF.